This entry features one TCR beta chain sequence. Its antigen is unknown. This record belongs to a study of identical twins. Study results and caveats: Out-of-frame alpha sequences shared by twins showed excess low generation probability. Not following the same donors, the study drew its conclusions from cross-sectional statistical analysis.

CDR1 is MGHDK, CDR2 SYGVNS, per germline. The CDR3 loop spans 14 amino acids. The V end lost 1 base, the J end lost 1 base, and 7 bases lay between the germline ends. TCRdb passed the 5' RACE reads through MiXCR, listing each CDR3 protein once. Of around 340,000 distinct CDR3 sequences listed, roughly 9% are singletons. This clonotype was obtained from a woman in her fifties or sixties in good health. Sequencing was carried out using naive T cells sorted from blood. This chain joins TRBV25-1 and TRBJ2-5; D gene uncertain. The DNA of the CDR3 is TGTGCCAGCAGTGAATTCGGGCTCCAAGAGACCCAGTACTTC. This gives the protein CASSEFGLQETQYF.